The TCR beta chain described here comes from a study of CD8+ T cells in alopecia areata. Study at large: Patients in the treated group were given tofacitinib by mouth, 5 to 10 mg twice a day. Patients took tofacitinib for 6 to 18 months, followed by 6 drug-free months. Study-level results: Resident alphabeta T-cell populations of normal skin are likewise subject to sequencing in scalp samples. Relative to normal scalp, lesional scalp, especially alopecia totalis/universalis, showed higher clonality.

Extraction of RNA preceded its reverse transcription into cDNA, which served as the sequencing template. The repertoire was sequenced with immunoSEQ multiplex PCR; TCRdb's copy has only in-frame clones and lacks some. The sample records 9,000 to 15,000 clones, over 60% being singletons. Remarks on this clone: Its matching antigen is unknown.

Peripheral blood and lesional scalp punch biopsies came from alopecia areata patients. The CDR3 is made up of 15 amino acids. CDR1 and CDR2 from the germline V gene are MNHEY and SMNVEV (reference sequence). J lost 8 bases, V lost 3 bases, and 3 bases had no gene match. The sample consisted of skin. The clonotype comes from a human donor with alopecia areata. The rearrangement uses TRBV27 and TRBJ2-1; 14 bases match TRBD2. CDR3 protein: CASSLTSGRADEQFF. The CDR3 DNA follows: TGTGCCAGCAGTTTGACTAGCGGGAGGGCCGATGAGCAGTTCTTC.